These 19 T cell receptor beta chains were all obtained from the same sample, sequenced in a study of molecular identifiers for immune sequencing clone quantification. MiXCR, applied by TCRdb to the PCR reads, yields one record per CDR3 protein. The sample has 550,000 to 750,000 distinct CDR3 sequences, 15% to 20% seen once. Sequencing was performed on naive CD8+ T cells from blood, with Jurkat cell RNA spiked in. Specified subset: FACS-sorted CD8+CD4-CCR7+CD45RA+ naive T cells. These receptors originate from a human donor in good health. Some libraries in this study had Jurkat cell RNA spiked in.

In its sample, this clonotype was seen a few times. A junction boundary mismatches the germline segment, possibly from a read error. The gene calls are TRBV7-9 and TRBJ2-5, with D possibly being TRBD1 (6 bases). CDR1 SEHNR and CDR2 FQNEAQ come from the germline V gene (reference sequence). This CDR3 spans 13 amino acids. The CDR3 region has the DNA TGTGCCGGCAGCTCAACAGGGAGAGAGACCCAGTACTTC. Protein product: CAGSSTGRETQYF.

The sample holds many counts of this clonotype. One end of the junction is discordant with germline, which a read error may explain. The chain employs TRBV6-2 or TRBV6-3 and TRBJ2-7, with TRBD2 identical over 9 bases. Per germline, CDR1 MNHEY and CDR2 SVGEGT. The CDR3 is made up of 15 amino acids. In nucleotides, the CDR3 is TGTGCCAGCAGTTACACCGGGGCTAGCGGGGCCTACGGGCTCTTC. Its translation is CASSYTGASGAYGLF.

A note on this clonotype: A much larger clonotype is one base distant, so this may be a read error. V is TRBV18 and J is TRBJ1-1; D is unclear. CDR1 and CDR2 from the germline V gene are KGHSH and LQKENI. This CDR3 region has 14 residues. V was clipped by 4 bases and J by 3 bases, with 12 bases between them. The CDR3 nucleotides are TGTGCCAGCTCACTACCGAGGAGTGACACTGAAGCTTTCTTT. Protein product: CASSLPRSDTEAFF.

This chain connects TRBV20-1 to TRBJ2-5; TRBD1 might be the D (7 bases). CDR1 and CDR2 (germline): DFQATT, SNEGSKA (reference sequence). This CDR3 comprises 16 residues. Trimming took 6 bases from V and 1 from J, leaving 21 bases between them. CDR3 DNA sequence: TGCAGTGCAAACCGCCTCAGGGGGGTTTTCCAAGAGACCCAGTACTTC. Translated, it gives CSANRLRGVFQETQYF.

This clonotype was recorded many times. V is TRBV5-1 and J is TRBJ2-5; 7 bases agree with TRBD1. From germline, CDR1 is SGHRS and CDR2 YFSETQ. The CDR3 runs to 14 residues. Trimming took 5 bases from V and 2 from J; bases not matched to a gene: 6. The CDR3 loop is CASSLGQEQETQYF. CDR3 in DNA: TGCGCCAGCAGTTTAGGACAGGAACAAGAGACCCAGTACTTC.

This clonotype was observed a few times. V usage is TRBV5-1 and J usage is TRBJ2-1; no definite D call. The germline V gene encodes CDR1 SGHRS and CDR2 YFSETQ. CDR3 length: 15 residues. The V gene lost 0 bases and the J gene lost 8 bases, with 15 bases spanning the gap. The CDR3 region is CASSLDETKLDEQFF. The DNA of the CDR3 is TGCGCCAGCAGCTTGGACGAGACGAAACTTGATGAGCAGTTCTTC.

There are many counts of this clonotype. The chain is built from TRBV13 and TRBJ2-1, with 10 bases matching TRBD1. Per the germline V gene, CDR1 is PRHDT and CDR2 is FYEKMQ (reference sequence). This CDR3 region has 12 residues. Trimming took 11 bases from V and 9 from J; bases not matched to a gene: 7. The CDR3 nucleotides are TGTGCCGGGACAGGGGTTAATGGTGAGCAGTTCTTC. Translation: CAGTGVNGEQFF.

The rearrangement uses TRBV5-6 and TRBJ1-5, with TRBD1 as a possible D gene (6 bases). CDR3 length: 16 residues. CDR1 and CDR2 from the germline V gene are SGHDT and YYEEEE. V was trimmed by 3 bases and J by 11 bases, leaving 24 bases between them. For the CDR3, the DNA is TGTGCCAGCAGCTCCCTGGGGGCAATCCAGCAATCAGCCCAGCATTTT. Its translation is CASSSLGAIQQSAQHF.

The table lists this clonotype with many counts. The V and J genes are TRBV12-3 or TRBV12-4 and TRBJ2-2; 8 positions agree with TRBD1. V gave up 4 bases and J gave up 1 base; unmatched junction bases: 2. This CDR3 region has 15 residues. In DNA, the CDR3 is TGTGCCAGCAGTTCGGACAGGGAGAACACCGGGGAGCTGTTTTTT. Protein: CASSSDRENTGELFF.

This clonotype has a count of ten or more. The V and J genes are TRBV3-1 and TRBJ1-2; D is unresolved. In germline, CDR1 is LGHDT, CDR2 YNNKEL (reference sequence). This CDR3 contains 16 residues. V was shortened by 1 base and J by 3 bases, with 15 bases between the two germline ends. Written as DNA, the CDR3 is TGTGCCAGCAGCCAAGTAAGGCAGGAACTATACTATGGCTACACCTTC. Translating it yields CASSQVRQELYYGYTF. The entire variable domain, with the rest obtained from reference TRBV3-1 and TRBJ1-2, is as follows: DTAVSQTPKYLVTQMGNDKSIKCEQNLGHDTMYWYKQDSKKFLKIMFSYNNKELIINETVPNRFSPKSPDKAHLNLHINSLELGDSAVYFCASSQVRQELYYGYTFGSGTRLTVV.

As regards this clonotype: Its ends do not fully match the called genes, so a read error is possible. The chain employs TRBV7-9 and TRBJ2-3; no reliable D call. This CDR3 is built from 15 residues. Germline-derived CDR1 and CDR2 are SEHNR and FQNEAQ (reference sequence). CDR3 residues: CAGSLGQFGTDTQYF. In nucleotides, the CDR3 is TGTGCCGGCAGCTTAGGTCAGTTTGGGACAGATACGCAGTATTTT.

Notes on this clonotype: It may be a read error: a sequence one base away is much more abundant. The V gene is TRBV4-3, the J gene TRBJ1-1; D is unresolved. Germline values: CDR1 LGHNA, CDR2 YSLEER. The CDR3 loop spans 13 amino acids. The CDR3 spells CASGQDLGPEAFF. In DNA, the CDR3 is TGCGCCAGCGGCCAAGATCTGGGCCCTGAAGCTTTCTTT.

This clonotype showed up just a few times. This sequence joins TRBV18 and TRBJ2-1, with TRBD2 matching over 9 bases. This CDR3 has 16 residues. V was pared by 3 bases and J by 6 bases, with 9 bases of the junction left unmatched. Germline values: CDR1 KGHSH, CDR2 LQKENI. The CDR3 coding sequence is TGTGCCAGCTCACCGAGGGGCCAGGGACTAGCCAATGAGCAGTTCTTC. It specifies CASSPRGQGLANEQFF.

This clonotype turned up a few times. The chain combines TRBV6-5 with TRBJ2-2, with unresolved D. This CDR3 spans 17 amino acids. Germline CDR1 MNHEY, CDR2 SVGAGI. Trimming removed 4 bases at V and 5 bases at J, with 20 bases between. Here the CDR3 reads CASSWSGRNLRTGELFF. The CDR3 DNA follows: TGTGCCAGCAGTTGGTCGGGCCGCAACCTTAGAACCGGGGAGCTGTTTTTT.

In the case of this clonotype: Its ends do not fully match the called genes, so a read error is possible. V usage is TRBV6-5 and J usage is TRBJ1-1; D is ambiguous. There are 14 residues in the CDR3. CDR1 is MNHEY and CDR2 is SVGAGI in the germline V gene. Here the CDR3 reads CASSYSGGNTEALF. The CDR3 DNA reads TGTGCCAGCAGTTATTCAGGAGGAAACACTGAAGCTCTCTTT.

The chain links TRBV16 to TRBJ2-7; D possibly matches TRBD1 or TRBD2 (6 bases each). CDR1 and CDR2 from the germline V gene are KGHSY and FQNENV. The CDR3 has 17 amino acids. V lost 4 bases and J 1 base, leaving 20 bases between the germline ends. CDR3 in DNA: TGTGCCAGCAGCCCTAGTGGACGGGGGCCCCTTTCCTACGAGCAGTACTTC. As protein: CASSPSGRGPLSYEQYF.

This clonotype has a count of ten or more. The chain couples TRBV6-2 or TRBV6-3 to TRBJ1-1; D is uncertain. The CDR3 has 12 amino acids. From germline, CDR1 is MNHEY and CDR2 SVGEGT. V gave up 5 bases and J gave up 4 bases, with 8 bases separating them. CDR3 sequence: CASSKPGTEAFF. The CDR3 DNA is TGTGCCAGCAGTAAACCGGGCACTGAAGCTTTCTTT.

This clonotype was seen at least ten times. The chain employs TRBV3-1 and TRBJ2-3; D is uncertain. The CDR3 has 13 amino acids. V lost 0 bases, J lost 5 bases, and 6 bases lay in between. Looked up from germline, CDR1 is LGHDT and CDR2 is YNNKEL (reference sequence). The DNA of the CDR3 is TGTGCCAGCAGCCAAGAGGTGGAAGATACGCAGTATTTT. This translates into CASSQEVEDTQYF.

The chain links TRBV9 to TRBJ2-1, with TRBD1 matching 7 bases. CDR1 and CDR2 from the germline V gene are SGDLS and YYNGEE. The CDR3 runs 17 residues. V gave up 4 bases and J gave up 0 bases; unmatched junction bases: 10. This CDR3 reads CASSLRTGTRSYNEQFF. DNA for the CDR3: TGTGCCAGCAGCCTACGGACAGGTACCCGCTCCTACAATGAGCAGTTCTTC.